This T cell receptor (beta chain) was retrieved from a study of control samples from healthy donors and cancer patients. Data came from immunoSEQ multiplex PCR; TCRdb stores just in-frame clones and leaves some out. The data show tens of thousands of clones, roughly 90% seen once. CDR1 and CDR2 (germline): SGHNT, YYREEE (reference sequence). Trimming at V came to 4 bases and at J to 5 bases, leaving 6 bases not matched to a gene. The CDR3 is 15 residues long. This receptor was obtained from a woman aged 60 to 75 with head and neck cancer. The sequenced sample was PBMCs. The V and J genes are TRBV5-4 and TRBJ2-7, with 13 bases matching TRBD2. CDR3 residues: CASSPTSGRAHEQYF. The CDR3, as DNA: TGTGCCAGCAGCCCTACTAGCGGGAGGGCCCACGAGCAGTACTTC.